This T cell receptor (beta chain) stems from a study of shared clonotypes between healthy human individuals. CD45RO-negative CD8 cells positively selected for CCR7 made up the naive population, which excluded terminally differentiated effector memory CD45RA+ cells. CDR3 size: 15 residues. V was pared by 8 bases and J by 4 bases, with 18 bases between. The germline V gene has CDR1 SEHNR and CDR2 FQNEAQ (reference sequence). Sequencing was performed with immunoSEQ multiplex PCR; in TCRdb, only in-frame clones are kept and a portion is missing. The repertoire has 1.5 million to 2.5 million clones, about 95% of them found once; the top ten carry roughly 1%.

The chain has TRBV7-9 and TRBJ2-1; D is possibly TRBD2 (6 bases). Sequencing input: naive CD8+ T cells sorted from blood. The source is a man younger than 35 in good health. CDR3 amino acids: CASLAPLAEYNEQFF. CDR3 bases: TGTGCCAGCCTTGCCCCCTTAGCGGAATACAATGAGCAGTTCTTC.